The clone carrying this T cell receptor (beta chain) was counted a single time. The CDR3 covers 13 residues. The germline V and J ends were trimmed by 0 bases and 5 bases, with 8 bases remaining between them. The sample originates from a study of T cells after yellow fever vaccination. A 5'RACE template-switching step, the method used to make TCR cDNA, added a universal primer site and UMIs. MiXCR, run by TCRdb on the 5' RACE reads, gives a single entry per CDR3 protein. The table records some 420,000 distinct CDR3 sequences, around a sixth of them present only once. The chain employs TRBV12-3 or TRBV12-4 and TRBJ2-7; unclear D gene. This specimen consisted of PBMCs, obtained before the yellow fever booster vaccination. This clonotype was obtained from a man younger than 35 who received the YFV17D yellow fever vaccine. The CDR3 DNA reads TGTGCCAGCAGTTTAGCACTAACCCACGAGCAGTACGTC. Amino acids: CASSLALTHEQYV.